This T cell receptor (beta chain) was sequenced for a study of CD8+CD57+ T cells in acquired aplastic anemia. Study background: About 3 ug was the average amount of DNA from sorted CD4+ and CD8+ cells. Regarding the study as a whole: Patients and controls shared roughly 28 CD8+ CDR3 sequences, which appeared highly expressed in patients and within their immunodominant clones.

This CDR3 is 11 amino acids long. V was pared by 6 bases and J by 6 bases, with 6 bases between. This clonotype has ten or more counts. Its specificity is not known. The template used for profiling TCR beta VDJ and CDR3 was genomic DNA. TCRdb recomputed calls from the reads with MiXCR, one row per CDR3 protein. This sample has about 110,000 distinct CDR3 sequences; 40% to 60% occur once, and the top ten carry 25% to 35%. V and J are TRBV12-3 or TRBV12-4 and TRBJ1-5; D is uncertain. Sequencing was done on a sample of sorted CD4+, CD8+, or CD8+CD57+ T cells (not recorded which) from PBMCs. The clonotype originates from a human donor in good health, serving as a control. CDR3 in DNA: TGTGCCAGCAGCAATGGTCAGCCCCAGCATTTT. Translated: CASSNGQPQHF.